This T cell receptor beta chain emerged from a study of cytomegalovirus exposure and HLA in healthy donors. Trimming removed 0 bases from V and 9 bases from J; junction bases left unmatched: 6. The CDR3 is 15 residues long. Germline assignment: CDR1 MGHRA and CDR2 YSYEKL. PCR was performed using 60 Vbeta and 13 Jbeta primers. Libraries were prepared by immunoSEQ multiplex PCR; TCRdb keeps only in-frame clonotypes and omits some of them. Of about 180,000 clones listed, less than 85% were seen once; the top ten hold 5% to 7%. V gene TRBV4-1 combines with J gene TRBJ2-1; TRBD2 matches 9 bases. Sequencing was carried out using PBMCs. The source is a middle-aged man in good health and CMV-seronegative. CDR3 sequence: CASSQDASGIGEQFF. The CDR3 DNA is TGCGCCAGCAGCCAAGATGCTAGCGGGATAGGTGAGCAGTTCTTC.